A single TCR beta chain is shown here with its context. What it recognizes is unknown. Trimming removed 5 bases at V and 0 bases at J, with 11 bases between. The CDR3 is made up of 15 amino acids. Germline V CDR1 and CDR2: LNHDA, SQIVND (reference sequence). These data belong to a study of shared clonotypes between healthy human individuals. Study outcomes and limitations: Only blood was sampled, and tissue TCR repertoires likely differ from blood ones.

In the naive CD8 group, cells lacked CD45RO and were positively selected for CCR7, so terminally differentiated effector memory CD45RA+ cells were left out. The assay was immunoSEQ multiplex PCR, and TCRdb's table has in-frame clones only and misses some. This table holds around 650,000 clones, roughly 96% found once. The chain joins TRBV19 to TRBJ2-1; D is unclear. Sequenced input: naive CD8+ T cells sorted from blood. This receptor was obtained from a woman between 25 and 40 years old in good health. The CDR3, as DNA: TGTGCCAGTAGTTGGACGGAGAGCTCCTACAATGAGCAGTTCTTC. Translation: CASSWTESSYNEQFF.